These 10 T cell receptor beta chains share one sample of origin, sequenced in a study of CD8 T cells in ankylosing spondylitis. MiXCR was run by TCRdb on the 5' RACE reads, yielding one entry per CDR3 protein. The sample records some 290,000 distinct CDR3 sequences, over 15% being singletons. The source material was blood, either unsorted or a sorted T cell fraction (not recorded which). These receptors came from a male donor with ankylosing spondylitis or in good health (not recorded which).

The genes are TRBV6-2 or TRBV6-3 and TRBJ2-7, with D perhaps TRBD1 (6 bases). V shed 7 bases and J shed 4 bases, with 11 bases lying between them. The CDR3 consists of 12 residues. Per the germline V gene, CDR1 is MNHEY and CDR2 is SVGEGT. CDR3 loop: CASTRQVYEQYV. In DNA, the CDR3 is TGTGCCAGCACCAGACAGGTGTACGAGCAGTACGTC.

The chain links TRBV7-9 to TRBJ1-4, with D possibly being TRBD1 (5 bases). The V gene lost 1 base and the J gene lost 6 bases, with 12 bases spanning the gap. Germline loops: CDR1 SEHNR, CDR2 FQNEAQ (reference sequence). The CDR3 is made up of 15 amino acids. CDR3 sequence reads: CASSLGDSKDEKLFF. The CDR3 DNA follows: TGTGCCAGCAGCTTAGGAGACAGTAAAGATGAAAAACTGTTTTTT. Filled out from reference TRBV7-9 and TRBJ1-4, the complete variable domain reads DTGVSQNPRHKITKRGQNVTFRCDPISEHNRLYWYRQTLGQGPEFLTYFQNEAQLEKSRLLSDRFSAERPKGSFSTLEIQRTEQGDSAMYLCASSLGDSKDEKLFFGSGTQLSVL.

This clonotype appeared many times. V and J are TRBV20-1 and TRBJ2-7; no firm D call. This CDR3 has 13 amino acids. With 1 base removed from V and 3 bases from J, the gap between germline ends came to 10 bases. Germline lookup yields CDR1 DFQATT and CDR2 SNEGSKA (reference sequence). CDR3 bases: TGCAGTGCTAGAGGGATCCAAGACTACGAGCAGTACGTC. This gives the protein CSARGIQDYEQYV.

This clonotype was recorded a few times. The chain links TRBV20-1 to TRBJ2-4; D unresolved. The CDR3 sequence is 11 residues long. The V end was cut by 6 bases, the J end by 8 bases, with 11 bases between. Germline V gene data show CDR1 as DFQATT and CDR2 as SNEGSKA (reference sequence). CDR3 residues: CSAISADIQYF. The CDR3 DNA follows: TGCAGTGCGATCTCTGCGGACATTCAGTACTTC.

Many counts were recorded for this clonotype. This chain joins TRBV20-1 and TRBJ2-3; 7 nucleotides match TRBD2. The junction had 7 bases not matched to a gene; V was cut back by 1 base and J by 3 bases. The CDR3 runs to 15 residues. Germline lookup yields CDR1 DFQATT and CDR2 SNEGSKA (reference sequence). CDR3 amino acids: CSARVISSGTDTQYF. DNA for the CDR3: TGCAGTGCTAGAGTAATTAGTAGCGGGACAGATACGCAGTATTTT.

This clonotype was seen many times. The chain has TRBV29-1 and TRBJ2-7; D is undetermined. V shed 3 bases and J shed 5 bases, with 11 bases lying between them. The CDR3 spans 12 residues. The germline gives CDR1 SQVTM, CDR2 ANQGSEA. This chain's CDR3 is CSVDVLKDEQYV. In nucleotides, the CDR3 is TGCAGCGTTGACGTCCTGAAAGACGAGCAGTACGTC.

Only a few counts were recorded for this clonotype. The J gene is TRBJ2-1, the V gene TRBV5-1; possibly TRBD2 for D (5 bases). Deletions cut 5 bases from V and 0 bases from J, with 9 bases between. The CDR3 is made up of 14 amino acids. Germline CDR1 is SGHRS and CDR2 is YFSETQ. The CDR3 is CASRASSSYNEQFF. CDR3 bases: TGCGCCAGCAGAGCTAGCTCCTCCTACAATGAGCAGTTCTTC. The full variable domain, completed using reference TRBV5-1 and TRBJ2-1, is KAGVTQTPRYLIKTRGQQVTLSCSPISGHRSVSWYQQTPGQGLQFLFEYFSETQRNKGNFPGRFSGRQFSNSRSEMNVSTLELGDSALYLCASRASSSYNEQFFGPGTRLTVL.

This chain links TRBV28 with TRBJ2-1; 12 nucleotides line up with TRBD1. The CDR3 has 16 residues. Germline lookup yields CDR1 MDHEN and CDR2 SYDVKM. V shed 3 bases and J 7 bases; nucleotides not matched to a gene: 7. In nucleotides, the CDR3 is TGTGCCAGCAGTTTGGTTTGGGACAGGGGGCGAAATGAGCAGTTCTTC. Amino acid sequence: CASSLVWDRGRNEQFF.

This clonotype was recorded a few times. The chain combines TRBV6-2 or TRBV6-3 with TRBJ2-5; 9 bases line up with TRBD2. This CDR3 spans 17 amino acids. Unmatched junction bases numbered 14, after V lost 3 bases and J lost 6 bases. Germline-derived CDR1 and CDR2 are MNHEY and SVGEGT. Here the CDR3 DNA reads TGTGCCAGCAGTTATGGGGCGGGAGGGCCGATTCTGCAGACCCAGTACTTC. This encodes CASSYGAGGPILQTQYF.

In its sample, this clonotype was seen a few times. The chain employs TRBV7-3 and TRBJ2-2; the D gene is possibly TRBD2 (6 bases). This CDR3 comprises 15 residues. From germline, CDR1 is SGHTA and CDR2 FQGTGA. Trimming took 2 bases from V and 6 from J, leaving 13 bases between them. The CDR3 sequence: CASSLRGSVPGELFF. The DNA for the CDR3 is TGTGCCAGCAGCTTACGGGGGAGCGTCCCCGGGGAGCTGTTTTTT.